A selection of T cell receptor beta chains follows, all from one sample in a study of PD-1 blockade in classical Hodgkin lymphoma. Measured with immunoSEQ multiplex PCR; TCRdb has only the in-frame clones, and not every one. The sample yields 20,000 to 25,000 clones, 65% to 80% seen once. The sequenced sample was peripheral blood mononuclear cells (PBMCs), obtained before the second cycle of nivolumab. The receptors shown here come from a human donor with classical Hodgkin lymphoma. CDR3s include the opening cysteine and the closing phenylalanine or tryptophan. The D gene is left open where the match is weak. Some rows mark clone size as missing; the rest say once, few, many or name a class of expanded clone.

size	V	D	J	DNA	CDR3
-	TRBV7-2	TRBD1	TRBJ1-1	TGTGCCAGCAGCTATCTGGACAGGGGGAACACTGAAGCTTTCTTT	CASSYLDRGNTEAFF
hyperexpanded	TRBV15	-	TRBJ1-5	TGTGCCACCAGCAGCCTTGCAGGGGCTCAGCCCCAGCATTTT	CATSSLAGAQPQHF
-	TRBV27	-	TRBJ2-1	TGTGCCAGCAGCTTCCCGGCACGAAGTTACAATGAGCAGTTCTTC	CASSFPARSYNEQFF
once	TRBV2	-	TRBJ2-2	TGTGCCAGCATCCGGTACGGGGAGCTGTTTTTT	CASIRYGELFF
few	TRBV19	TRBD1	TRBJ1-1	TGTGCCAGTAGAAGTGGGACAGGGAGCTCAAGGCTGAACACTGAAGCTTTCTTT	CASRSGTGSSRLNTEAFF
-	TRBV6-5	TRBD2	TRBJ2-7	TGTGCCAGCAGTTACTCTCCCCAGGGAGGGTACGAGCAGTACTTC	CASSYSPQGGYEQYF
-	TRBV5-1	-	TRBJ2-3	TGCGCCAGCAGCTTGGGCGGTGGTGTTTGGGCCCCAGATACGCAGTATTTT	CASSLGGGVWAPDTQYF
-	TRBV18	-	TRBJ1-2	TGTGCCAGCTCACCTTTGGGACAACCTAATAACTATGGCTACACCTTC	CASSPLGQPNNYGYTF
-	TRBV19	-	TRBJ2-2	TGTGCCAGTAGTATCGGTTCCGGGGAGCTGTTTTTT	CASSIGSGELFF
-	TRBV5-1	TRBD1	TRBJ1-3	TGCGCCAGCAGTTTGGGACAGGGGGCAAACACCATATATTTT	CASSLGQGANTIYF
-	TRBV6-1	-	TRBJ2-4	TGTGCCAGCGGACACCGACTAGCCAAAAACATTCAGTACTTC	CASGHRLAKNIQYF
-	TRBV28	TRBD2	TRBJ2-2	TGTGCCAGCAACCGGAGCGGGCAGTCTAGCGGGAGGGCTAGGACCGGGGAGCTGTTTTTT	CASNRSGQSSGRARTGELFF
-	TRBV11-1	TRBD1	TRBJ1-1	TGTGCCAGCAGCATGGACAGGCTAGACACTGAAGCTTTCTTT	CASSMDRLDTEAFF
-	TRBV11-2	TRBD1	TRBJ2-7	TGTGCCAGCAGCCGCCTCGTCTACGGGACAGGCTACGAGCAGTACTTC	CASSRLVYGTGYEQYF
-	TRBV6-5	-	TRBJ2-2	TGTGCCAGCAGTTTGCGGGCGGCGAACACCGGGGAGCTGTTTTTT	CASSLRAANTGELFF
once	TRBV7-2	TRBD1	TRBJ1-6	TGTGCCAGCAGCTTAGAAAACCCCCCGACAGGGCCCGGTTCACCCCTCCACTTT	CASSLENPPTGPGSPLHF
-	TRBV28	TRBD2	TRBJ2-7	TGTGCCAGCAATAGGAGCGGGAGGGCGTCCGCGGCCTACGAGCAGTACTTC	CASNRSGRASAAYEQYF
-	TRBV2	-	TRBJ2-7	TGTGCCAGCAGTGGGCTCAGGGGGGTCTACGAGCAGTACTTC	CASSGLRGVYEQYF
-	TRBV7-6	-	TRBJ2-7	TGTGCCAGCAGCGCCAGGCGGGACAACTCCTACGAGCAGTACTTC	CASSARRDNSYEQYF
-	TRBV19	-	TRBJ2-2	TGTGCCAGTAGTTTCCTCAGAAGGGGGATAGGAGGGGAGCTGTTTTTT	CASSFLRRGIGGELFF
-	TRBV7-2	-	TRBJ1-3	TGTGCCAGCAGCTTAGTTCCAGGAAACACCATATATTTT	CASSLVPGNTIYF
once	TRBV6-4	-	TRBJ1-1	TGTGCCAGCAGTGACTCGTCAATCATGAACACTGAAGCTTTCTTT	CASSDSSIMNTEAFF
-	TRBV4-3	TRBD1	TRBJ1-1	TGCGCCAGCAGCCAAATTTCCGGGACAGGGGGCACTGAAGCTTTCTTT	CASSQISGTGGTEAFF
-	TRBV29-1	-	TRBJ2-3	TGCAGCGTTGAAGTATCCAGCACAGATACGCAGTATTTT	CSVEVSSTDTQYF
few	TRBV29-1	-	TRBJ2-3	TGCAGCGCAGGGTTTGTGACAGATACGCAGTATTTT	CSAGFVTDTQYF
-	TRBV19	-	TRBJ1-1	TGTGCCAGTATCACTTACCCGGTACGGGCTTTCTTT	CASITYPVRAFF
-	TRBV6-5	TRBD2	TRBJ2-7	TGTGCCAGCAGTTACTCCGAGGTAGCGGGAGTGGGGCAGTACTTC	CASSYSEVAGVGQYF
-	TRBV4-1	-	TRBJ2-1	TGCGCCAGCAGCCAAGGGGACCCTTCCCAGTTCTTC	CASSQGDPSQFF
-	TRBV2	TRBD1	TRBJ1-2	TGTGCCAGCAGCTGGACAGGGCAAAGCTATGGCTACACCTTC	CASSWTGQSYGYTF
once	TRBV30	-	TRBJ1-5	TGTGCCTGGTCAGGAGGGAATACTCAGCCCCAGCATTTT	CAWSGGNTQPQHF
-	TRBV27	TRBD2	TRBJ2-7	TGTGCCAGCAGTTTACGGACTAGAACTCTCTACGAGCAGTACTTC	CASSLRTRTLYEQYF
-	TRBV11-2	-	TRBJ1-1	TGTGCCAGCAGCCCCGGGTGGGGGGGAAGTGAAGCTTTCTTT	CASSPGWGGSEAFF
-	TRBV10-3	TRBD1	TRBJ2-5	TGTGCCATCACCCAGACAGGGGAAGAGACCCAGTACTTC	CAITQTGEETQYF
-	TRBV9	TRBD2	TRBJ2-5	TGTGCCAGCAGCGTAGTTGCTCTAGCGGGGGAGGTAGAGACCCAGTACTTC	CASSVVALAGEVETQYF
-	TRBV29-1	-	TRBJ2-5	TGCAGCGGTGGGAGTGGCGTTCAAGAGACCCAGTACTTC	CSGGSGVQETQYF
-	TRBV13	TRBD2	TRBJ2-1	TGTGCCAGCAGCACCCTAGCGGGGGATTCCTACAATGAGCAGTTCTTC	CASSTLAGDSYNEQFF
few	TRBV28	TRBD1	TRBJ2-7	TGTGCCAGCAGTTCGCAGGGGACAGGGGGGGAGCAGTACTTC	CASSSQGTGGEQYF